A single sample gave rise to the 11 T cell receptor beta chains below, sequenced in a study of shared clonotypes between healthy human individuals. It was CD45RO-negative cells, positively selected for CCR7, that made up naive CD8 cells, with terminally differentiated effector memory CD45RA+ cells excluded. The data were produced by immunoSEQ multiplex PCR, yet TCRdb's version contains in-frame clones alone and is incomplete. This table holds about 2,100,000 clones, more than 85% found once. Sequences were obtained from naive CD8+ T cells from PBMCs. The receptors derive from a man aged 18-30 years in good health. Some clones in this sample may be carry-over from other donors' samples.

This sequence joins TRBV5-1 and TRBJ1-2, with a possible D match to TRBD1 (6 bases). Germline V gene lookup returns CDR1 SGHRS and CDR2 YFSETQ. Trimming cost V 2 bases and J 3 bases, with 11 bases left between them. The CDR3 is 14 amino acids. Here the CDR3 reads CASSLSQGYYGYTF. CDR3 DNA: TGCGCCAGCAGCTTATCGCAGGGGTACTATGGCTACACCTTC.

In this sample, this clone turned up a few times. V is TRBV9 and J is TRBJ1-1; no reliable D call. The ends were cut back, 1 base at V and 0 bases at J, with 10 bases in the middle. The length of the CDR3 is 15 residues. The germline V gene has CDR1 SGDLS and CDR2 YYNGEE. CDR3 amino acids: CASSVYSGMNTEAFF. The CDR3, as DNA: TGTGCCAGCAGCGTATACTCGGGCATGAACACTGAAGCTTTCTTT.

This clone was detected only a few times. The chain has TRBV13 and TRBJ2-5; D tentatively fits TRBD1 or TRBD2 (5 bases each). The ends were cut back, 4 bases at V and 8 bases at J, with 14 bases in the middle. This CDR3 has 13 residues. Germline CDR1 PRHDT, CDR2 FYEKMQ (reference sequence). This CDR3 reads CASSSRETDTQYF. The CDR3 DNA sequence: TGTGCCAGCAGCTCCAGGGAGACGGACACCCAGTACTTC.

The chain recombines TRBV4-3 with TRBJ1-4; weak D call: TRBD1 (6 bases). CDR1 is LGHNA and CDR2 is YSLEER in the germline V gene. The CDR3 is 14 residues long. The V end lost 5 bases, the J end lost 8 bases, and 15 bases lay between the germline ends. CDR3 residues: CASSVVQGYEKLFF. The CDR3 DNA follows: TGCGCCAGCAGCGTTGTCCAGGGGTACGAAAAACTGTTTTTT.

With regard to this clone: The sample carries other DNA sequences with the same CDR3. V is TRBV5-1 and J is TRBJ1-4; D is unresolved. From germline, CDR1 is SGHRS and CDR2 YFSETQ. V shed 0 bases and J shed 8 bases, with 2 bases lying between them. This CDR3 has 11 amino acids. CDR3 sequence (DNA): TGCGCCAGCAGCTTGGGCGAAAAACTGTTTTTT. It encodes CASSLGEKLFF.

The chain has TRBV7-6 and TRBJ2-5, with TRBD2 matching 10 bases. The CDR3 covers 16 residues. Per germline, CDR1 SGHVS and CDR2 FNYEAQ. J was trimmed by 5 bases and V by 3 bases; bases with no gene match: 9. This chain's CDR3 is CASSFILAGVGETQYF. As DNA, the CDR3 is TGTGCCAGCAGCTTCATCCTAGCGGGAGTTGGTGAGACCCAGTACTTC.

V gene TRBV19 combines with J gene TRBJ2-1, with TRBD2 identical over 10 bases. This CDR3 has 14 residues. J was trimmed by 10 bases and V by 3 bases; bases with no gene match: 6. CDR1 LNHDA and CDR2 SQIVND come from the germline V gene (reference sequence). The CDR3 nucleotides read TGTGCCAGTAGTATCCTCCTAGCGGGAGACGAGCAGTTCTTC. Translating it yields CASSILLAGDEQFF.

V gene TRBV27 combines with J gene TRBJ1-2; D is unresolved. This CDR3 is 16 amino acids long. The V gene lost 5 bases and the J gene lost 8 bases, with 24 bases spanning the gap. Germline V CDR1 and CDR2: MNHEY, SMNVEV (reference sequence). The CDR3 here is CASSPRGESVGRGYTF. CDR3 bases: TGTGCCAGCAGTCCCCGTGGGGAGTCGGTAGGTCGGGGCTACACCTTC.

This clone was detected once. This chain uses TRBV4-1 with TRBJ1-1, with TRBD1 matching 7 bases. This CDR3 region has 17 residues. The germline CDR1 and CDR2 sequences are MGHRA and YSYEKL. V shed 3 bases and J 3 bases; nucleotides not matched to a gene: 13. The CDR3, as DNA: TGCGCCAGCAGCCACCCCACTAGGGGGCGGAAGGACACTGAAGCTTTCTTT. It codes for CASSHPTRGRKDTEAFF.

The chain combines TRBV11-2 with TRBJ2-7, with 8 bases aligning to TRBD2. The CDR3 extends over 14 amino acids. Germline V gene data show CDR1 as SGHAT and CDR2 as FQNNGV. V gave up 5 bases and J gave up 5 bases; unmatched junction bases: 8. CDR3 loop: CASSPREGQNEQYF. The CDR3 nucleotides read TGTGCCAGCAGCCCTCGGGAGGGCCAGAACGAGCAGTACTTC.

The sample holds a few counts of this clone. Other nucleotide sequences in the sample specify the same CDR3. The rearrangement uses TRBV14 and TRBJ2-1; D remains ambiguous. This CDR3 is built from 12 residues. Germline assignment: CDR1 SGHDN and CDR2 FVKESK. V dropped 1 base and J dropped 7 bases, with 5 bases sitting between them. CDR3 residues: CASSQGGNEQFF. CDR3 sequence (DNA): TGTGCCAGCAGCCAAGGGGGAAATGAGCAGTTCTTC.